The entry below gives a single TCR beta chain sequence along with its context. The CDR3 runs to 14 residues. V shed 5 bases and J 3 bases; nucleotides not matched to a gene: 2. Germline values: CDR1 LNHDA, CDR2 SQIVND (reference sequence). In the study's own analysis: From reference gene primer amplification, estimates of nucleated cell counts were derived. The assay was immunoSEQ multiplex PCR, and TCRdb's table has in-frame clones only and misses some. V, J and clone size were drawn from that table, and D and trimming were deduced from the DNA. The sample lists under 200,000 clones, roughly 77% occurring once. This sample was taken from a study of blood T cell repertoires in COVID-19. Turning to the study itself: Sites in the United States, Italy and Spain provided acute and convalescent COVID-19 samples. Sources were T cells, B-cell-depleted T cells, or PBMCs; the material itself was cDNA or gDNA.

The V call is TRBV19, the J call TRBJ2-3; 10 nucleotides align to TRBD2. The sequence derives from a man aged 65-85 years with active or convalescent COVID-19. What was sequenced was peripheral blood. The CDR3 DNA reads TGTGCCAGTAGTTCAGCGGGAGGGACAGATACGCAGTATTTT. Protein sequence: CASSSAGGTDTQYF.